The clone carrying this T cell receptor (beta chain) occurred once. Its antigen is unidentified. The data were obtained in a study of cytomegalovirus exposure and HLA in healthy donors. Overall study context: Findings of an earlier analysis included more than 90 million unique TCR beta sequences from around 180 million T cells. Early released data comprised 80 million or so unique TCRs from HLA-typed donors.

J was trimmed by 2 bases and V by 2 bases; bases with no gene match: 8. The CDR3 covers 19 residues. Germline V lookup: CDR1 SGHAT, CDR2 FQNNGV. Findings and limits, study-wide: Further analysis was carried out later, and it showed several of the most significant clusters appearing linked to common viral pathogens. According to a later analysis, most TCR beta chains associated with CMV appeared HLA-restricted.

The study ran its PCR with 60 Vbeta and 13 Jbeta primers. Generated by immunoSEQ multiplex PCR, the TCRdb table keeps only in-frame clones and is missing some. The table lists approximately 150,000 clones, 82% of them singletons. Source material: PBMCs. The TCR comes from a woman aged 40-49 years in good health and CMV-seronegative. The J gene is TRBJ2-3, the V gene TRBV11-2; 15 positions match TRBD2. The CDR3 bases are TGTGCCAGCAGCTTACCCCGGACTAGCGGGAGGGTTAACACAGATACGCAGTATTTT. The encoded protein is CASSLPRTSGRVNTDTQYF.